This T cell receptor (beta chain) was captured in a study of shared clonotypes between healthy human individuals. The study, taken as a whole, reports: Limitation of the genetic and exposure-history diversity represented came from the few donors. Among non-shared clonotypes, generation probabilities were lower than among those shared by all four donors. It was observed that approximately 5% of naive CD4 clonotypes were shared across several donors.

A word on this clone: Its specificity is not known.

Some clones are missing from TCRdb's copy, which holds only in-frame ones; the method was immunoSEQ multiplex PCR. The repertoire includes over 2 million clones, roughly 92% of them detected once, and 0.3% to 0.4% sits in the top ten. Germline CDR1 ENHRY, CDR2 SYGVKD. The CDR3 loop spans 17 amino acids. After removal of 8 bases from V and 2 bases from J, the junction contained 12 bases not matched to a gene. Material: naive CD4+ T cells from PBMCs. Stated subset: CD45RA+ positively selected. The rearrangement joins TRBV10-3 to TRBJ2-3; 11 positions agree with TRBD2. The source is a man younger than 35 in good health. Some clones in this sample may be carry-over from other donors' samples. Here the CDR3 DNA reads TGTGCCATCTCCCAACCTTTAGCGGGAGGGCCCACAGATACGCAGTATTTT. Its translation is CAISQPLAGGPTDTQYF.